This entry lists 28 T cell receptor beta chains sequenced from one sample in a study of early T cells in non-severe SARS-CoV-2 infection. MiXCR, run by TCRdb on the 5' RACE reads, gives a single entry per CDR3 protein. The sample includes 40,000 to 45,000 distinct CDR3 sequences, 10% to 15% of them seen just once. Sequenced: whole blood. The receptors shown here come from an adult who was a healthcare worker with PCR-confirmed SARS-CoV-2 infection or an uninfected control (not recorded which).

CDR3 residues: CASSFEHPNTGELFF. The CDR3 DNA sequence: TGTGCCAGCAGTTTTGAACATCCCAACACCGGGGAGCTGTTTTTT. The V call is TRBV27, the J call TRBJ2-2; D gene unclear. V lost 3 bases to trimming and J lost 2 bases, with 10 bases between them. The CDR3 is made up of 15 amino acids. From germline, CDR1 is MNHEY and CDR2 SMNVEV (reference sequence).

This chain links TRBV7-2 with TRBJ2-1, with D unresolved. V lost 5 bases and J lost 8, with 1 base in between. CDR1 is SGHTA and CDR2 is FQGNSA in the germline V gene. This CDR3 comprises 9 residues. The CDR3 bases are TGTGCCAGCAGCGATGAGCAGTTCTTC. It specifies CASSDEQFF.

There are many counts of this clonotype. The chain carries TRBV28 and TRBJ1-3; D remains unclear. The CDR3 is 13 residues long. V was pared by 6 bases and J by 0 bases, with 6 bases between. Germline CDR1 reads MDHEN; CDR2 reads SYDVKM. The chain's CDR3 is CASRLSSGNTIYF. As DNA, the CDR3 is TGTGCCAGCAGACTCAGCTCTGGAAACACCATATATTTT.

This clonotype was recorded a few times. This chain links TRBV28 with TRBJ2-7; 11 bases agree with TRBD2. This CDR3 is 13 amino acids long. CDR1 is MDHEN and CDR2 is SYDVKM in the germline V gene. V lost 7 bases to trimming and J lost 4 bases; unmatched junction nucleotides: 3. The CDR3 DNA reads as TGTGCCAGCACGACTAGCGGGACATACGAGCAGTACTTC. Translated: CASTTSGTYEQYF.

This clonotype is medium-sized within its sample. The chain links TRBV6-4 to TRBJ2-1, with D perhaps given as TRBD1 or TRBD2 (5 bases each). V gave up 0 bases and J gave up 10 bases, with 13 bases separating them. The CDR3 loop spans 14 amino acids. In germline, CDR1 is MRHNA, CDR2 SNTAGT. The CDR3: CASSDSGESGEQFF. The CDR3 region has the DNA TGTGCCAGCAGTGACTCGGGGGAGTCCGGCGAGCAGTTCTTC.

This clonotype was counted ten times or more. The rearrangement joins TRBV12-3 or TRBV12-4 to TRBJ1-1, with D unresolved. The CDR3 contains 12 residues. V lost 1 base and J lost 8, with 8 bases in between. The CDR3 protein is CASSLGSQEAFF. The CDR3 bases are TGTGCCAGCAGTTTAGGCTCACAGGAAGCTTTCTTT.

This clonotype was detected many times. The chain links TRBV6-4 to TRBJ2-2, with 7 bases lining up with TRBD2. The CDR3 covers 16 residues. Germline V CDR1 and CDR2: MRHNA, SNTAGT. With 2 bases clipped from V and 2 bases from J, the junction kept 5 bases outside the gene matches. The CDR3 loop is CASSDGGGGNTGELFF. The CDR3 bases are TGTGCCAGCAGTGACGGCGGGGGTGGAAACACCGGGGAGCTGTTTTTT.

This clonotype was detected only a few times. CDR3 amino acids: CASSPPTSGYNEQFF. CDR3 DNA: TGTGCCAGCAGTCCGCCGACTAGCGGGTACAATGAGCAGTTCTTC. The rearrangement joins TRBV28 to TRBJ2-1; TRBD2 aligns across 10 bases. The CDR3 consists of 15 residues. With V trimmed by 5 bases and J by 4 bases, 5 bases remained unmatched. CDR1 and CDR2 from the germline V gene are MDHEN and SYDVKM.

The J gene is TRBJ2-1, the V gene TRBV20-1; 8 nucleotides line up with TRBD2. Trimming removed 5 bases from V and 3 bases from J; junction bases left unmatched: 15. The CDR3 is made up of 17 amino acids. Germline loops: CDR1 DFQATT, CDR2 SNEGSKA (reference sequence). As DNA, the CDR3 is TGCAGTGCTCTAAAAGGACTAGCTGGTTTCGTCTACAATGAGCAGTTCTTC. Protein product: CSALKGLAGFVYNEQFF.

To note about this clonotype: A much larger clone lies a single base off, so this may be a read error. CDR3 loop: CASNLVQGETQYF. The CDR3 nucleotides read TGTGCCAGCAACTTAGTACAGGGGGAGACCCAGTACTTC. The J gene is TRBJ2-5, the V gene TRBV7-9; TRBD1 aligns across 7 bases. Germline V gene lookup returns CDR1 SEHNR and CDR2 FQNEAQ (reference sequence). This CDR3 is 13 amino acids long.

This clonotype was detected ten times or more. The V gene is TRBV12-3 or TRBV12-4, the J gene TRBJ1-1, with TRBD1 as a possible D gene (6 bases). The CDR3 is 14 amino acids. Trimming took 6 bases from V and 1 from J, leaving 12 bases between them. The CDR3 region has the DNA TGTGCCAGCAGAACCGGGACAAGGAACACTGAAGCTTTCTTT. This gives the protein CASRTGTRNTEAFF.

This clonotype was counted ten times or more. The chain uses TRBV10-1 and TRBJ2-7; no firm D call. Germline V gene data show CDR1 as WNHNN and CDR2 as SYGVQD (reference sequence). The CDR3 runs to 16 residues. The V and J ends lost 0 bases and 3 bases respectively, with 15 bases between them. The CDR3 coding sequence is TGCGCCAGCAGTGAGTCGATCGCTGTTAACCACTACGAGCAGTACTTC. Residues: CASSESIAVNHYEQYF.

This chain joins TRBV9 and TRBJ1-1; D not resolved. The CDR3 sequence is 14 residues long. The germline CDR1 and CDR2 sequences are SGDLS and YYNGEE. Between the trimmed V and J ends, which lost 0 bases and 2 bases, there was a span of 8 bases. The CDR3 sequence: CASSVGRINTEAFF. CDR3 sequence (DNA): TGTGCCAGCAGCGTAGGACGGATTAACACTGAAGCTTTCTTT.

In its sample, this clonotype was seen many times. The chain employs TRBV5-5 and TRBJ2-3, with 8 bases fitting TRBD1. Germline trimming cut 5 bases from V and 5 bases from J; bases unmatched to any gene: 7. The CDR3 is 14 residues long. CDR1 is SGHKS, CDR2 YYEKEE, per germline (reference sequence). CDR3 sequence reads: CASRDRAFGDTQYF. CDR3 sequence (DNA): TGTGCCAGCAGGGACAGGGCTTTTGGAGATACGCAGTATTTT.

V usage is TRBV18 and J usage is TRBJ1-6; tentative D call: TRBD1 (6 bases). CDR1 KGHSH and CDR2 LQKENI come from the germline V gene. The V gene lost 1 base and the J gene lost 0 bases, with 13 bases spanning the gap. This CDR3 region has 18 residues. CDR3: CASSPLGHQSSYNSPLHF. The DNA of the CDR3 is TGTGCCAGCTCACCACTGGGACATCAGAGCTCCTATAATTCACCCCTCCACTTT. The complete variable domain, with remaining parts taken from reference TRBV18 and TRBJ1-6, reads NAGVMQNPRHLVRRRGQEARLRCSPMKGHSHVYWYRQLPEEGLKFMVYLQKENIIDESGMPKERFSAEFPKEGPSILRIQQVVRGDSAAYFCASSPLGHQSSYNSPLHFGNGTRLTVT.

This clonotype has a handful of counts. Here the CDR3 reads CASRSTGQSNQPQHF. CDR3 bases: TGTGCCAGCAGATCGACAGGGCAGAGCAATCAGCCCCAGCATTTT. V usage is TRBV12-3 or TRBV12-4 and J usage is TRBJ1-5; the match to TRBD1 covers 7 bases. This CDR3 contains 15 residues. Trimming took 6 bases from V and 1 from J; bases not matched to a gene: 6.

The table lists this clonotype with a few counts. This chain links TRBV25-1 with TRBJ2-3, with no clear D. V gave up 4 bases and J gave up 0 bases, with 11 bases separating them. The CDR3 consists of 15 residues. The germline V gene has CDR1 MGHDK and CDR2 SYGVNS. The CDR3 here is CASSVSSRSTDTQYF. The CDR3 region has the DNA TGTGCCAGCAGTGTGTCCAGCCGAAGCACAGATACGCAGTATTTT.

DNA for the CDR3: TGCAGTGCTAGGGGATGGGGAGGCAATGAGCAGTTCTTC. It specifies CSARGWGGNEQFF. V gene TRBV20-1 combines with J gene TRBJ2-1, with TRBD2 as a possible D gene (6 bases). Germline CDR1 is DFQATT and CDR2 is SNEGSKA (reference sequence). Trimming shortened V by 3 bases and J by 6 bases, and 12 bases separated the two germline ends. This CDR3 is built from 13 residues.

At least ten counts were recorded for this clonotype. V and J are TRBV29-1 and TRBJ2-7; tentative D call: TRBD1 (5 bases). V shed 4 bases and J shed 6 bases, with 13 bases lying between them. The CDR3 covers 12 residues. Germline V lookup: CDR1 SQVTM, CDR2 ANQGSEA. The CDR3: CSVVRATREQYF. CDR3 coding DNA: TGCAGCGTTGTCAGGGCCACTCGCGAGCAGTACTTC.

The rearrangement links TRBV7-2 to TRBJ2-1; D is possibly TRBD2 (6 bases). Trimming took 4 bases from V and 5 from J, leaving 18 bases between them. The germline V gene has CDR1 SGHTA and CDR2 FQGNSA. CDR3 length: 16 amino acids. The CDR3 DNA is TGTGCCAGCAGCTCCACCGTCTGGCGGGGTCACAATGAGCAGTTCTTC. Translating gives CASSSTVWRGHNEQFF.

This clonotype was observed a few times. The chain uses TRBV6-6 and TRBJ2-4; D perhaps matches TRBD2 (5 bases). Trimming removed 0 bases from V and 2 bases from J, with 11 bases in between. The CDR3 runs to 16 residues. Per germline, CDR1 MNHNY and CDR2 SVGAGI (reference sequence). CDR3 in amino acids: CASSYSVGRTKNIQYF. The DNA of the CDR3 is TGTGCCAGCAGTTACTCAGTTGGGAGAACCAAAAACATTCAGTACTTC.

Only a few counts were recorded for this clonotype. The chain recombines TRBV12-3 or TRBV12-4 with TRBJ2-5, with D unclear. Trimming pared 4 bases from V and 1 base from J, leaving 4 bases between. This CDR3 is 12 amino acids long. The CDR3 spells CASSYAQETQYF. Written as DNA, the CDR3 is TGTGCCAGCAGTTACGCCCAAGAGACCCAGTACTTC.

This clonotype was observed a few times. The chain uses TRBV12-3 or TRBV12-4 and TRBJ2-2; D is undetermined. CDR3 length equals 13 residues. V lost 4 bases and J lost 3, with 6 bases in between. Written as DNA, the CDR3 is TGTGCCAGCAGTTCGGTCCACACCGGGGAGCTGTTTTTT. This gives the protein CASSSVHTGELFF.

This clonotype was found a few times. The V call is TRBV9, the J call TRBJ2-5; D may be TRBD1 or TRBD2 (6 bases each). Trimming took off 1 base at V and 5 bases at J, with 12 bases between the two ends. The CDR3 spans 14 residues. Germline-derived CDR1 and CDR2 are SGDLS and YYNGEE. In nucleotides, the CDR3 is TGTGCCAGCAGCGTAAGGGGGGAGTGGGAGACCCAGTACTTC. Its protein is CASSVRGEWETQYF.

This clonotype was found many times. The junction departs from germline at one end; a sequencing error may be responsible. This chain uses TRBV7-2 with TRBJ1-4, with 8 positions matching TRBD1. This CDR3 has 12 amino acids. Germline CDR1 SGHTA, CDR2 FQGNSA. DNA of the CDR3: TGTGCCAGCAGCTTAGACGCTCGGGACAGGAGTTTT. As protein: CASSLDARDRSF.

This clonotype was recorded at least ten times. Written as DNA, the CDR3 is TGCAGCGTTCAGGACACTCCGTCCGAAGAGCAGTACTTC. Amino acid sequence: CSVQDTPSEEQYF. The J gene is TRBJ2-7, the V gene TRBV29-1, with a weak D call TRBD1 (5 bases). CDR3 length: 13 amino acids. The germline V gene encodes CDR1 SQVTM and CDR2 ANQGSEA. V was clipped by 5 bases and J by 7 bases, with 18 bases between them.

This clonotype is judged medium-sized. The chain combines TRBV6-2 or TRBV6-3 with TRBJ2-1; no clear D gene. Germline values: CDR1 MNHEY, CDR2 SVGEGT. CDR3 length: 14 residues. The ends were cut back, 0 bases at V and 5 bases at J, with 8 bases in the middle. The CDR3, as DNA: TGTGCCAGCAGTTACTCGGGGTTAAACAATGAGCAGTTCTTC. This encodes CASSYSGLNNEQFF.

This clonotype appeared many times. The V gene is TRBV30, the J gene TRBJ1-2; D is ambiguous. V gave up 0 bases and J gave up 1 base, with 9 bases separating them. CDR1 is GTSNPN and CDR2 is SVGIG in the germline V gene (reference sequence). CDR3 length equals 14 residues. The CDR3 loop reads CAWSVGRVNYGYTF. CDR3 DNA sequence: TGTGCCTGGAGTGTAGGGCGGGTTAACTATGGCTACACCTTC.